What follows are 10 T cell receptor beta chains derived from one specimen sequenced in a study of OX40 agonist ivuxolimab in advanced cancers. The assay was immunoSEQ multiplex PCR, and TCRdb's table has in-frame clones only and misses some. The sample lists 81,000 or so clones, just over 90% occurring once. The specimen was CD4+ or CD8+ T cells sorted from blood, collected in a trial of the OX40 agonist ivuxolimab. The receptors originated from an adult with an advanced solid tumor such as melanoma, head and neck, liver or kidney cancer.

The chain has TRBV7-6 and TRBJ1-1; tentative D call: TRBD1 (6 bases). CDR3 size: 13 residues. The germline V and J ends were trimmed by 7 bases and 1 base, with 10 bases remaining between them. In germline, CDR1 is SGHVS, CDR2 FNYEAQ. CDR3 amino acids: CASTPGQNTEAFF. The CDR3 nucleotides are TGTGCCAGCACCCCGGGACAGAACACTGAAGCTTTCTTT.

The V gene is TRBV28, the J gene TRBJ1-2, with D tentatively TRBD1 (6 bases). The V and J ends lost 2 bases and 2 bases respectively, with 12 bases between them. The CDR3 runs 15 residues. Germline V CDR1 and CDR2: MDHEN, SYDVKM. The CDR3, as DNA: TGTGCCAGCAGTTTAGGGTCAGGGGTGAACTATGGCTACACCTTC. Encoded protein: CASSLGSGVNYGYTF.

This clone was picked up a small number of times. In nucleotides, the CDR3 is TGTGCCAGCAGCCCGGCCCTCTATAATTCACCCCTCCACTTT. It encodes CASSPALYNSPLHF. The V and J genes are TRBV14 and TRBJ1-6; D unresolved. The CDR3 loop spans 14 amino acids. V was clipped by 4 bases and J by 3 bases, with 7 bases between them. CDR1 is SGHDN, CDR2 FVKESK, per germline.

J is TRBJ2-2 and V is TRBV4-3; TRBD1 matches at 8 bases. V gave up 0 bases and J gave up 6 bases; unmatched junction bases: 3. The CDR3 has 15 residues. In germline, CDR1 is LGHNA, CDR2 YSLEER. CDR3 protein: CASSQETGGAGELFF. The CDR3 region has the DNA TGCGCCAGCAGCCAAGAAACAGGGGGTGCCGGGGAGCTGTTTTTT.

Of note for this clone: The same CDR3 can be traced to other DNA sequences in this sample. The rearrangement joins TRBV7-9 to TRBJ1-1; D is unclear. This CDR3 spans 14 amino acids. Looked up from germline, CDR1 is SEHNR and CDR2 is FQNEAQ (reference sequence). V dropped 1 base and J dropped 1 base, with 7 bases sitting between them. CDR3: CASSLVAANTEAFF. The DNA of the CDR3 is TGTGCCAGCAGCTTAGTTGCCGCGAACACTGAAGCTTTCTTT.

The chain links TRBV5-5 to TRBJ1-3; D might be TRBD1 (5 bases). Germline-derived CDR1 and CDR2 are SGHKS and YYEKEE (reference sequence). V shed 4 bases and J shed 2 bases, with 13 bases lying between them. CDR3 length: 15 amino acids. DNA of the CDR3: TGTGCCAGCAGCGGCCCCCAGGGAGCTGGAAACACCATATATTTT. Translation gives CASSGPQGAGNTIYF.

This chain connects TRBV14 to TRBJ1-1, with no clear D. The CDR3 spans 16 residues. The ends were cut back, 0 bases at V and 0 bases at J, with 11 bases in the middle. The germline CDR1 and CDR2 sequences are SGHDN and FVKESK. CDR3 region: CASSQDLTGMNTEAFF. CDR3 bases: TGTGCCAGCAGCCAAGATCTGACGGGGATGAACACTGAAGCTTTCTTT.

The chain employs TRBV28 and TRBJ1-4; perhaps TRBD1 as D (5 bases). This CDR3 spans 15 amino acids. CDR1 and CDR2 (germline): MDHEN, SYDVKM. V shed 7 bases and J shed 0 bases, with 12 bases lying between them. In nucleotides, the CDR3 is TGTGCCAGCACCCTCCCAGGGTCAACTAATGAAAAACTGTTTTTT. Residues: CASTLPGSTNEKLFF.

The V gene is TRBV19, the J gene TRBJ2-7; D is unresolved. This CDR3 is 15 amino acids long. V was shortened by 3 bases and J by 2 bases, with 14 bases between the two germline ends. Per germline, CDR1 LNHDA and CDR2 SQIVND (reference sequence). As DNA, the CDR3 is TGTGCCAGTAGTATTGAAGGTGGGGTTACCTACGAGCAGTACTTC. It specifies CASSIEGGVTYEQYF. Full variable domain (rest looked up from reference TRBV19 and TRBJ2-7): DGGITQSPKYLFRKEGQNVTLSCEQNLNHDAMYWYRQDPGQGLRLIYYSQIVNDFQKGDIAEGYSVSREKKESFPLTVTSAQKNPTAFYLCASSIEGGVTYEQYFGPGTRLTVT.

The genes are TRBV29-1 and TRBJ2-7, with a possible D match to TRBD2 (5 bases). Between the trimmed V and J ends, which lost 4 bases and 0 bases, there was a span of 13 bases. From germline, CDR1 is SQVTM and CDR2 ANQGSEA. This CDR3 comprises 14 residues. CDR3 sequence reads: CSVGFSAGSYEQYF. The CDR3 DNA reads as TGCAGCGTTGGTTTTAGCGCAGGCTCCTACGAGCAGTACTTC.